This TCR beta chain was sequenced for a study of blood T cell repertoires in COVID-19. Study summary: Researchers got acute and convalescent COVID-19 samples from the United States, Italy and Spain. Nucleic acid was either cDNA or gDNA, and it came from T cells, B-cell-depleted T cells, or PBMCs.

This CDR3 is built from 13 residues. V gave up 3 bases and J gave up 6 bases, with 12 bases separating them. Germline CDR1 and CDR2: DFQATT and SNEGSKA (reference sequence). The method was immunoSEQ multiplex PCR; TCRdb's version includes in-frame clones alone and lacks a portion of them. Of about 190,000 clones listed, around 84% are singletons. The chain combines TRBV20-1 with TRBJ2-1, with D maybe TRBD1 (6 bases). The source material was PBMCs or T cells enriched from blood (not recorded which). This clonotype was sampled from a woman in her twenties or thirties who had recovered from COVID-19. CDR3 DNA: TGCAGTGCTAGTGGCTTAGGGGGCAATGAGCAGTTCTTC. It translates to CSASGLGGNEQFF.